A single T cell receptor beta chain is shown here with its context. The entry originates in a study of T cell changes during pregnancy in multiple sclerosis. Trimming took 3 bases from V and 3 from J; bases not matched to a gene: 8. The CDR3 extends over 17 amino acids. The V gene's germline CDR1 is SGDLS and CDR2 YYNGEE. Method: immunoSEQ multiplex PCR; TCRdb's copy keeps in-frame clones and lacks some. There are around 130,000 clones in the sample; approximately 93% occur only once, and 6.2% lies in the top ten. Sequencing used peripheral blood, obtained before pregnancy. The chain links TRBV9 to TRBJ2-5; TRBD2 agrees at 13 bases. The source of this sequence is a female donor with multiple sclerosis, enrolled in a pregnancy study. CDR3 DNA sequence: TGTGCCAGCAGCGCAGAAGGACTAGCGGGAGTAGAAGAGACCCAGTACTTC. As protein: CASSAEGLAGVEETQYF.